This is a list of T cell receptor beta chains from one sample in a study of T cells of healthy individuals. TCRdb reanalysed the 5' RACE reads using MiXCR and keeps one entry per CDR3 protein. Of 40,000 to 45,000 distinct CDR3 sequences in the sample, 4% to 5% were seen once. The receptors derive from a human donor in good health. CDR3s include the opening cysteine and the closing phenylalanine or tryptophan. A clone size is listed for some rows: how often the clone was seen (once, few, many), or a class if it is expanded.

many,TRBV10-2,TRBJ2-1,CASSNTGTGLGNEQFF
few,TRBV10-3,TRBJ1-5,CAISVAAGSNQPQHF
few,TRBV6-2/TRBV6-3,TRBJ2-5,CASSYSRGETQYF
many,TRBV19,TRBJ2-7,CASSIRGLSEQYF
NA,TRBV7-8,TRBJ2-2,CASSSGQVGAGELFF
NA,TRBV7-2,TRBJ2-1,CASSLVHGTEQFF
many,TRBV13,TRBJ2-2,CASSFSPGELFF
few,TRBV12-3/TRBV12-4,TRBJ1-3,CASSFPGQGVAGNTIYF
many,TRBV27,TRBJ1-5,CASRFGGGSNQPQHF
NA,TRBV6-2/TRBV6-3,TRBJ2-7,CASSSRPGQGLYEQYF
many,TRBV7-7,TRBJ2-5,CASSLDSGGVQTQYF
few,TRBV3-1,TRBJ2-3,CASSQDSGTSGHYANTQYF
many,TRBV11-2,TRBJ2-1,CASSLDLTGGEFF
many,TRBV10-3,TRBJ2-7,CAISGPGTSGSYEQYF
NA,TRBV12-3/TRBV12-4,TRBJ1-5,CASSSGVEPQHF
many,TRBV6-2/TRBV6-3,TRBJ2-3,CASSRSDTQYF
few,TRBV12-3/TRBV12-4,TRBJ2-5,CASSTTQGKETQYF
many,TRBV7-3,TRBJ2-3,CASSSDLGSGGGDTQYF
many,TRBV6-2/TRBV6-3,TRBJ2-3,CASSRQGGTDTQYF
NA,TRBV19,TRBJ1-2,CASSLRDSLYGYTF
many,TRBV12-3/TRBV12-4,TRBJ2-4,CASSADPWTKNIQYF
few,TRBV28,TRBJ1-6,CASNTAAGYSPLHF
many,TRBV3-1,TRBJ2-3,CATRTSGTNTDTQYF
NA,TRBV7-8,TRBJ2-5,CASSFPHGASGRTQETQYF
NA,TRBV4-1,TRBJ1-6,CASSSTTGTNTYNSPLHF
NA,TRBV14,TRBJ2-1,CASSQRTGWAEQFF
many,TRBV5-1,TRBJ2-3,CASSPGISRTDTQYF
many,TRBV20-1,TRBJ2-3,CSASTSGRAGITDTQYF
few,TRBV5-1,TRBJ2-7,CASSLGGGNSYEQYF
NA,TRBV2,TRBJ2-3,CASSTGQDDTDTQYF
NA,TRBV12-3/TRBV12-4,TRBJ2-5,CASSFGRQETQYF
NA,TRBV6-5,TRBJ1-4,CASRPGLNREKLFF
many,TRBV11-2,TRBJ1-5,CASSLGSHDQPQHF
many,TRBV12-3/TRBV12-4,TRBJ2-5,CASSLTRDFGDQYF
many,TRBV12-5,TRBJ2-1,CASGASGSNEQFF
many,TRBV7-8,TRBJ1-1,CASSPPGTENTEAFF
many,TRBV27,TRBJ1-6,CASSTGSTGNSPLHF
NA,TRBV15,TRBJ1-1,CATSRDVEGTEAFF
NA,TRBV5-4,TRBJ1-1,CASRGAANTEAFF
many,TRBV11-2,TRBJ2-3,CASSFGLAGGPSTDTQYF
many,TRBV6-5,TRBJ2-5,CASSPSWTQETQYF
many,TRBV7-6,TRBJ2-7,CASSLVASGFYEQYF
NA,TRBV10-1,TRBJ2-1,CASSVRADNEQFF
many,TRBV27,TRBJ1-5,CASRTGLDQPQHF
many,TRBV7-2,TRBJ2-4,CASSLSREQNIQYF
many,TRBV6-5,TRBJ2-5,CASSSLGKGADETQYF
few,TRBV12-3/TRBV12-4,TRBJ2-1,CASTLSGRGYEQFF
many,TRBV7-6,TRBJ2-3,CASNPEGRPGDTQYF